This entry features one T cell receptor (beta chain) sequence. Its antigen remains undetermined. No much larger clone is present one base from it, and per-base qualities are unavailable. The sample originates from a study of CD8 T cells in ankylosing spondylitis (dated by TCRdb to 2016 to 2017). With respect to the entire study: The study set out to find disease-linked TCR variants by profiling T cell receptor beta repertoires in ankylosing spondylitis patients and healthy donors. Peripheral blood was sampled, and synovial fluid was also collected from ankylosing spondylitis patients. The full study cohort comprised 25 ankylosing spondylitis patients and over 95 healthy donors. Broad study findings and their caveats: The disease-linked clones showed a CD8+ phenotype and occurred at relatively low frequencies in peripheral blood. Some motif variants were previously reported in synovial fluid and blood of reactive arthritis patients, suggesting common disease-initiation mechanisms. According to the report, matched synovial fluid samples from ankylosing spondylitis patients were significantly enriched for the disease-linked clones. A TCR beta motif made up of seven or eight highly homologous amino acid variants appeared to be characteristic of blood from ankylosing spondylitis patients.

Synovial fluid samples were paired with blood samples taken from the same ankylosing spondylitis patients. TCRdb lists the instrument as Illumina HiSeq 2500. Quantitative 5'-RACE with molecular barcodes was used to prepare TCR beta libraries. As for the authors' bioinformatics: Disease-linked TCR variants were identified with a new computational method built on a probabilistic model of VDJ rearrangement. TCRdb handled the public reads itself, with Q25 trimming in fastp and clone calling in MiXCR, and kept productive beta chains. Each CDR3 protein gets just one entry, which takes the most common genes and DNA from the rows behind it. The V and J calls were determined by TCRdb, not by the authors. This sample is represented by 30,000 to 35,000 distinct CDR3 sequences; around 30% of them were singletons. The ten biggest clones cover 35% to 50% of the sample. The CDR3 goes from the cysteine to the phenylalanine over 15 residues. Of the read, only the CDR3 DNA is kept; its 45 bases are in frame from base 1. V is reduced by 0 bases and J by 1 base, leaving a spacing of 12 bases between them. Via the germline V gene (reference sequence), CDR1 is DFQATT and CDR2 SNEGSKA.

The sequenced material came from synovial fluid, either unsorted or a sorted T cell fraction (not recorded which). Recombination connected TRBV20-1 to TRBJ2-5, with TRBD1 tentatively as D gene (5 bases match). The TCR comes from a male donor with ankylosing spondylitis. The nucleotides read TGCAGTGCTAGAGATAAGGGGTGGACCCAAGAGACCCAGTACTTC. This yields the protein CSARDKGWTQETQYF.